These T cell receptor beta chains were read from a single sample in a study of response to subunit inactivated influenza vaccine. A single record per CDR3 protein comes from TCRdb applying MiXCR to the RT-PCR reads. The sample consists of around 520,000 distinct CDR3 sequences, less than 30% of them appearing once. Sequencing used CD4+ T cells sorted from PBMCs, obtained 5 to 6 days after vaccination. The receptors were sampled from a man aged 50-60 years who received an inactivated influenza vaccine. The CDR3 runs from the conserved cysteine through the conserved F or W. The order of the fields is J gene, V gene, CDR3 protein.

TRBJ2-3	TRBV11-2	CASSFFGQITDTQYF
TRBJ2-1	TRBV29-1	CSGKTGTYNEQFF
TRBJ2-5	TRBV5-1	CASSWGRGRSETQYF
TRBJ2-2	TRBV3-1	CASSRETGSNTGELFF
TRBJ2-2	TRBV7-6	CASSPGGRGIGGELFF
TRBJ1-4	TRBV5-1	CASSLLGQENEKLFF
TRBJ2-5	TRBV5-1	CASSRTVLQETQYF
TRBJ2-1	TRBV20-1	CSGLRTSGYNEQFF
TRBJ2-7	TRBV6-2/TRBV6-3	CAAGQGYYEQYF
TRBJ1-5	TRBV12-3/TRBV12-4	CASSWDQNQPQHF
TRBJ1-6	TRBV12-3/TRBV12-4	CASSFGTEASPLHF
TRBJ2-4	TRBV7-2	CASSFPSSSIEYF
TRBJ2-7	TRBV15	CATSRGTGGNEQYF
TRBJ1-1	TRBV7-2	CASSLGGSNTEAFF
TRBJ2-7	TRBV5-1	CASRTLSSYEQYF
TRBJ2-3	TRBV4-2	CASSQAERAILTDTQYF
TRBJ1-3	TRBV28	CATGRRSGNTIYF
TRBJ2-1	TRBV11-2	CASSSRLGSGGPNEQFF
TRBJ1-6	TRBV5-6	CASSLLFVVDGRALNSPLHF
TRBJ1-2	TRBV10-3	CAVTGQGAYGYTF
TRBJ1-5	TRBV6-5	CASSYRGNQPQHF
TRBJ1-2	TRBV5-1	CASSLDREYGYTF
TRBJ2-3	TRBV15	CATSRDRGQGASTDTQYF
TRBJ2-5	TRBV4-1	CASSHTSGRGRETQYF
TRBJ1-2	TRBV21-1	CAKTRLRDVGYTF
TRBJ1-2	TRBV7-3	CASSLNVNNYGYTF
TRBJ1-1	TRBV7-2	CASSPMALLMNTEAFF
TRBJ2-3	TRBV20-1	CSASGLAASTDTQYF
TRBJ2-5	TRBV6-1	CASSNLAGGAGTQYF
TRBJ1-3	TRBV12-3/TRBV12-4	CASSLRGISGNTIYF
TRBJ2-7	TRBV20-1	CSASQTGNEQYF
TRBJ2-3	TRBV29-1	CSVDSMIRSTDTQYF
TRBJ2-1	TRBV20-1	CCARVFARDRSYNEQFF
TRBJ2-1	TRBV29-1	CSVSWGPNEQFF
TRBJ1-5	TRBV7-9	CASSPGGGQPQHF
TRBJ2-7	TRBV5-1	CASSLEVESYEQYF
TRBJ2-3	TRBV6-2/TRBV6-3	CASSYKGDTQYF
TRBJ2-3	TRBV4-2	CASSQEVSPPSTDTQYF
TRBJ2-1	TRBV12-3/TRBV12-4	CASSSTADLPGTSEQFF
TRBJ2-7	TRBV20-1	CSARDRGRDRGLYEQYF
TRBJ2-3	TRBV4-3	CASSPGGPADTQYF